Below, one T cell receptor beta chain is given with its context. These data belong to a study of blood T cell repertoires in COVID-19. As handled by the study authors: Amplification of reference gene primers provided the estimated nucleated cell counts. Assay: immunoSEQ multiplex PCR; the TCRdb copy retains only in-frame clones and omits some. That table gives V, J and clone size, and the DNA gave D and trimming. The sample shows under 200,000 clones, about 88% of them seen only once. In germline, CDR1 is MDHEN, CDR2 SYDVKM. CDR3 length: 16 amino acids. Trimming cost V 6 bases and J 4 bases; bases outside gene matches: 12.

V gene TRBV28 combines with J gene TRBJ1-1; 9 bases line up with TRBD1. The source is an elderly woman in a cohort sampled during active or convalescent COVID-19. The sequencing input was peripheral blood. CDR3 sequence reads: CASSRGQGNWITEAFF. The CDR3 nucleotides read TGTGCCAGCAGCCGGGGACAGGGCAATTGGATCACTGAAGCTTTCTTT.